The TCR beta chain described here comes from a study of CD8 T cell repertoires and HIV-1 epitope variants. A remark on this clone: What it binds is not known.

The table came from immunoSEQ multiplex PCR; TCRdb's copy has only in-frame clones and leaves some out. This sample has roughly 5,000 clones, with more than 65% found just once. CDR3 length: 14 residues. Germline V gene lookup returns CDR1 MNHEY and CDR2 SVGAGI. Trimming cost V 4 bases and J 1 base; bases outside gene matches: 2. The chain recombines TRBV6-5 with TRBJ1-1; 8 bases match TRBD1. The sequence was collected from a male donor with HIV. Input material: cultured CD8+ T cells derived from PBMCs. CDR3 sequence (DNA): TGTGCCAGCAGTTCCGGACAGGGGAACACTGAAGCTTTCTTT. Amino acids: CASSSGQGNTEAFF.